These T cell receptor beta chains were read from a single sample in a study of blood T cell repertoires in COVID-19. This table comes from immunoSEQ multiplex PCR, and its TCRdb copy is limited to in-frame clones, with some not included. The sample consists of under 300,000 clones, roughly 91% of them appearing once. The sample was PBMCs or T cells enriched from blood (not recorded which). The source of these receptors is a woman aged 35 to 49 with acute COVID-19. Both conserved end residues are part of each CDR3. The D gene is left open where the match is weak. Clone size is stated in some rows and not others, as once, few, many or a class when expanded.

CASRNRERVYEQYF TGTGCCAGCCGGAATCGGGAAAGGGTCTACGAGCAGTACTTC TRBV6-5 - - TRBJ2-7
CASSIWGQGMGQPQHF TGTGCCAGTAGTATTTGGGGACAGGGAATGGGTCAGCCCCAGCATTTT TRBV19 - TRBD1 TRBJ1-5
CASSRQGNTEAFF TGTGCCAGCAGTCGCCAGGGGAACACTGAAGCTTTCTTT TRBV2 - - TRBJ1-1
CASSNPTSGVNEQFF TGCGCCAGCAGCAACCCGACTAGCGGGGTCAATGAGCAGTTCTTC TRBV5-1 once TRBD2 TRBJ2-1
CAISDPTAGVNEQFF TGTGCCATCAGTGATCCTACAGCGGGAGTCAATGAGCAGTTCTTC TRBV10-3 few TRBD2 TRBJ2-1
CASSIRGRRDGYTF TGTGCCAGTAGTATTAGGGGGCGCCGGGATGGCTACACCTTC TRBV19 - TRBD1 TRBJ1-2
CASSQGIGEKLFF TGTGCCAGCAGCCAGGGCATCGGTGAAAAACTGTTTTTT TRBV3-1/TRBV3-2 - - TRBJ1-4
CASSQQGVGMWGYTF TGTGCCAGCAGTCAACAGGGGGTAGGAATGTGGGGCTACACCTTC TRBV28 - TRBD1 TRBJ1-2
CASSSRTRGTDTQYF TGTGCCAGCAGCTCCCGGACTAGGGGGACAGATACGCAGTATTTT TRBV9 - - TRBJ2-3
CASSYSILAEYNEQYF TGTGCCAGCAGTTACTCGATTCTAGCGGAATATAACGAGCAGTACTTC TRBV6-5 - TRBD2 TRBJ2-7
CASSPDRGGYTF TGTGCCAGCAGCCCGGACAGGGGCGGCTACACCTTC TRBV7-8 - TRBD1 TRBJ1-2
CASSRTFYGGNTEAFF TGCGCCAGCAGCCGTACGTTTTACGGGGGGAACACTGAAGCTTTCTTT TRBV5-1 once - TRBJ1-1
CAWRLAGGLLDTQYF TGTGCCTGGAGACTAGCGGGAGGACTGTTAGATACGCAGTATTTT TRBV30 - TRBD2 TRBJ2-3
CASSPTGTDRGKSGELFF TGCGCCAGCAGCCCCACCGGGACAGACAGGGGGAAGTCCGGGGAGCTGTTTTTT TRBV4-1 - TRBD1 TRBJ2-2
CSASRPPGTEAFF TGCAGTGCTAGTCGGCCCCCGGGCACTGAAGCTTTCTTT TRBV20-1 - - TRBJ1-1
CASSIQGVDSPLHF TGTGCCAGCAGTATACAGGGTGTCGATTCACCCCTCCACTTT TRBV6-5 - - TRBJ1-6
CASSPWTGTGVYSNQPQHF TGTGCCAGCAGTCCATGGACAGGGACGGGGGTTTATAGCAATCAGCCCCAGCATTTT TRBV27 - TRBD1 TRBJ1-5
CASSLSGGGNEQFF TGTGCCAGCAGCCTTAGCGGGGGGGGCAATGAGCAGTTCTTC TRBV3-1/TRBV3-2 - TRBD2 TRBJ2-1
CASSTYTGTPLRGEQYF TGTGCCAGCAGCACCTACACCGGGACTCCGCTTAGGGGCGAGCAGTACTTC TRBV7-2 - - TRBJ2-7
CASSVKQGAAGNTIYF TGTGCCAGCAGCGTGAAACAGGGGGCCGCTGGAAACACCATATATTTT TRBV5-8 - TRBD1 TRBJ1-3
CASRRTGSQPQHF TGTGCCAGCAGACGGACAGGGTCCCAGCCCCAGCATTTT TRBV12-3/TRBV12-4 - TRBD1 TRBJ1-5
CASSQDAGGTGVEKLFF TGTGCCAGCAGCCAAGACGCGGGCGGGACAGGGGTGGAAAAACTGTTTTTT TRBV3-1/TRBV3-2 once TRBD1 TRBJ1-4